This T cell receptor (beta chain) was identified in a study of T cells after posttransplantation cyclophosphamide. Only in-frame clones appear in the TCRdb table, and some are missing; sequencing was by immunoSEQ multiplex PCR. The sample shows fewer than 40,000 clones, roughly 90% of them seen only once. J lost 0 bases, V lost 4 bases, and 3 bases had no gene match. Per germline, CDR1 SGHNT and CDR2 YYREEE (reference sequence). This CDR3 region has 15 residues. Sequenced input: PBMCs. The TCR sequence derives from a woman in her forties with a blood cancer, CMV-positive, and with a related stem cell donor. The rearrangement uses TRBV5-4 and TRBJ2-5; TRBD1 matches at 10 bases. DNA for the CDR3: TGTGCCAGCAGCCGGGGACAGGGGAACCAAGAGACCCAGTACTTC. It is translated as CASSRGQGNQETQYF.